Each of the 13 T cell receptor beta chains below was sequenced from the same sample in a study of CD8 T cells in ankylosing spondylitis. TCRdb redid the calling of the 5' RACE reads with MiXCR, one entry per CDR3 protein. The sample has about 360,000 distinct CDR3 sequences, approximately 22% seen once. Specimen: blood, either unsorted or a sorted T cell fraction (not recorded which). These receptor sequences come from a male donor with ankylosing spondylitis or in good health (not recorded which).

The CDR3 here is CASSFPWDRGTDTQYF. The CDR3 DNA is TGTGCCAGCAGCTTCCCCTGGGACCGGGGCACAGATACGCAGTATTTT. J is TRBJ2-3 and V is TRBV11-2; D is possibly TRBD1 or TRBD2 (5 bases each). The CDR3 runs to 16 residues. The V and J ends lost 3 bases and 1 base respectively, with 14 bases between them. Germline V CDR1 and CDR2: SGHAT, FQNNGV.

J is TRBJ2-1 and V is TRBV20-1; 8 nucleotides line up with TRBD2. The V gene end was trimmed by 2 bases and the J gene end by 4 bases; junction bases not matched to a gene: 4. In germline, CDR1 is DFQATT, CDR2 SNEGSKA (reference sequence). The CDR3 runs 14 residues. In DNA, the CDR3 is TGCAGTGCTAGATCCGCGGGGGGTTACAATGAGCAGTTCTTC. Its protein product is CSARSAGGYNEQFF.

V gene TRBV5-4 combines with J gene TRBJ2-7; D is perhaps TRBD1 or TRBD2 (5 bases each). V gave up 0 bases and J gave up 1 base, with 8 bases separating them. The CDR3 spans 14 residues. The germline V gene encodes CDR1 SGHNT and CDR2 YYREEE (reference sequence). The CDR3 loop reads CASSLAWGSYEQYF. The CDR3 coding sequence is TGTGCCAGCAGCTTGGCCTGGGGGTCCTACGAGCAGTACTTC.

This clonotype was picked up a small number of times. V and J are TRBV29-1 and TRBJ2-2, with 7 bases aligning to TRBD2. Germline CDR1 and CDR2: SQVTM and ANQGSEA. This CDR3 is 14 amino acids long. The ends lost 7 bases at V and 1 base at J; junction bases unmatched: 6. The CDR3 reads CSASGLENTGELFF. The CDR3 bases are TGCAGCGCCTCCGGACTAGAGAACACCGGGGAGCTGTTTTTT.

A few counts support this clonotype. The CDR3 loop is CSARALPSGEGTQYF. DNA for the CDR3: TGCAGTGCTAGAGCCCTACCTAGCGGGGAGGGGACCCAGTACTTC. The chain uses TRBV20-1 and TRBJ2-5, with 9 bases identical to TRBD2. The V and J ends lost 1 base and 7 bases, in that order; junction bases with no gene match: 10. CDR3 length equals 15 residues. Per germline, CDR1 DFQATT and CDR2 SNEGSKA (reference sequence).

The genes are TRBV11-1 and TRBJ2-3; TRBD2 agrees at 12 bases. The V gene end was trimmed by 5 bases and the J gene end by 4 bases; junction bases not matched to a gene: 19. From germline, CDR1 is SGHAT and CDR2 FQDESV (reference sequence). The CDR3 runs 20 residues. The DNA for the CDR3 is TGTGCCAGCAGCGCTGTGCTAGCGGGGGGGCCGGTGCGTCCTCCAGATACGCAGTATTTT. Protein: CASSAVLAGGPVRPPDTQYF.

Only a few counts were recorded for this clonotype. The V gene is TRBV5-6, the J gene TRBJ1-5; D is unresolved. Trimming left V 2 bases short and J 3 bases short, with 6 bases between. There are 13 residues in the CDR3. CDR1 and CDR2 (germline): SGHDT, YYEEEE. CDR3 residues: CASSFAANQPQHF. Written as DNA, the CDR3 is TGTGCCAGCAGCTTTGCGGCCAATCAGCCCCAGCATTTT.

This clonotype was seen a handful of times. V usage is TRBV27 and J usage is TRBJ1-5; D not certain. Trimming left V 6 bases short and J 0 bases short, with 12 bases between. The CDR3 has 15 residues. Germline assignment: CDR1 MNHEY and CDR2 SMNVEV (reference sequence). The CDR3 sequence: CASRPRINSNQPQHF. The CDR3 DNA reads TGTGCCAGCAGGCCTCGGATTAATAGCAATCAGCCCCAGCATTTT.

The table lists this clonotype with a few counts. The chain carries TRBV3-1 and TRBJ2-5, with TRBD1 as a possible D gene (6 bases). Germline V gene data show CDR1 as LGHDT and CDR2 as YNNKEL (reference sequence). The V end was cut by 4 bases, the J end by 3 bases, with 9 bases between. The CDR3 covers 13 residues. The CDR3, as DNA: TGTGCCAGCAGCCCATGGACAGAAGAGACCCAGTACTTC. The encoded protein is CASSPWTEETQYF.

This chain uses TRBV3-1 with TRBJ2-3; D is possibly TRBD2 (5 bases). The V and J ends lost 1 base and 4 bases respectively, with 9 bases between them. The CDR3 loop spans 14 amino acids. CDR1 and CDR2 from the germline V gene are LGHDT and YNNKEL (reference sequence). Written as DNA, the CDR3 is TGTGCCAGCAGCCAAGGAGGACTCCCAGATACGCAGTATTTT. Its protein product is CASSQGGLPDTQYF.

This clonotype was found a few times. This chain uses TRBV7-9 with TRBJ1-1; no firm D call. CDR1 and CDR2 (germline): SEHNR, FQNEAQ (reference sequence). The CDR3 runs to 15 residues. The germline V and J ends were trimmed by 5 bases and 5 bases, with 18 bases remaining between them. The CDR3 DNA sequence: TGTGCCAGCAGCCCAATATCGCTGCGTTCGACTGAAGCTTTCTTT. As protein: CASSPISLRSTEAFF.

CDR3 in amino acids: CASTSGGAYEQFF. As DNA, the CDR3 is TGCGCCAGCACGAGCGGGGGGGCCTATGAGCAGTTCTTC. The chain is built from TRBV10-2 and TRBJ2-1; 10 bases map to TRBD2. Germline V lookup: CDR1 WSHSY, CDR2 SAAADI. J gave up 8 bases and V 7 bases, and 5 bases lay outside the gene matches. This CDR3 is 13 amino acids long.

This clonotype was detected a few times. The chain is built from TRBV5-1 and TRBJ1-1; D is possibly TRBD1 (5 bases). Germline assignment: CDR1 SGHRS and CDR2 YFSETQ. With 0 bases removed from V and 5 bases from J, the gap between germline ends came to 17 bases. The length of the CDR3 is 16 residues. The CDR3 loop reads CASSLASGTLLTEAFF. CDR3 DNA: TGCGCCAGCAGCTTGGCGTCAGGGACGCTGTTGACTGAAGCTTTCTTT.